This T cell receptor beta chain is drawn from a study of CD8 T cells in Susac syndrome. Random hexamers were used to reverse transcribe the RNA input (0.5 to 1 ug). TCRdb processed the immunoSEQ multiplex PCR reads anew with MiXCR; each CDR3 protein has one entry. The data hold 150,000 to 180,000 distinct CDR3 sequences, with about 94% observed a single time. V shed 0 bases, J shed 1 base, and the junction held 5 bases outside the gene matches. The CDR3 is 16 residues long. From germline, CDR1 is SQVTM and CDR2 ANQGSEA. The TCR originated in a human donor with multiple sclerosis. The sequencing sample was made of CD8+ T cells from PBMCs. The rearrangement links TRBV29-1 to TRBJ2-7; 11 bases line up with TRBD1. This CDR3 is CSVEDPDRGLSYEQYF. CDR3 coding DNA: TGCAGCGTTGAAGATCCGGACAGGGGGCTTTCCTACGAGCAGTACTTC.